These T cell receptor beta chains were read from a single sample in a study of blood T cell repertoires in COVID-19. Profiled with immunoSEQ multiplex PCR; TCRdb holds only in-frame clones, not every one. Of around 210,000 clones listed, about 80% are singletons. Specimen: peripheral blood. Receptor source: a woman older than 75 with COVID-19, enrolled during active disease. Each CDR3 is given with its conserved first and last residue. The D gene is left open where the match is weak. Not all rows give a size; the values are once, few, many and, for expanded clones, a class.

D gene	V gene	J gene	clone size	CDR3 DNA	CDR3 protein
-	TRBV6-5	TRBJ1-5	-	TGTGCCAGCAGTTATTCCCCGGGTCAGCCCCAGCATTTT	CASSYSPGQPQHF
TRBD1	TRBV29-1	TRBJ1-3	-	TGCAGCGTCGAAGGGGACAGGGAGGGATACACCATATATTTT	CSVEGDREGYTIYF
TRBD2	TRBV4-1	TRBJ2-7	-	TGCGCCAGCAGCCAGACTAGCGCAGGGCCCTACGAGCAGTACTTC	CASSQTSAGPYEQYF
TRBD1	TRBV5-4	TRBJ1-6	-	TGTGCCAGCACCCCCGGGACAGGGAGTAATTCACCCCTCCACTTT	CASTPGTGSNSPLHF
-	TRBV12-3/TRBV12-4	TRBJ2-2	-	TGTGCCAGCAGTTTACTGCGCACCGGGGAGCTGTTTTTT	CASSLLRTGELFF
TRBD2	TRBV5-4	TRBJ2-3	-	TGTGCCAGCAGCCCGAGGAGCGGGGGGGTTCTGGGCACAGATACGCAGTATTTT	CASSPRSGGVLGTDTQYF
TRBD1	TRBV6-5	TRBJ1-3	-	TGTGCCAGCACGGACAGGGGGGGAAACACCATATATTTT	CASTDRGGNTIYF
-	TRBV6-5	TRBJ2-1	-	TGTGCCAGCAGTTATGAGGAAAACTACAATGAGCAGTTCTTC	CASSYEENYNEQFF
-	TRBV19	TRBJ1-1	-	TGTGCCAGTAGTGGGCGACCCGGGGGGGCTGAAGCTTTCTTT	CASSGRPGGAEAFF
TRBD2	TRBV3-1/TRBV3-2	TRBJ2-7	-	TGTGCCAGCAGACAGGGACTAGCGGGAGAGGACGAGCAGTACTTC	CASRQGLAGEDEQYF
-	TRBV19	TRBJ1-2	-	TGTGCCAGTAGTATGGAGGCCAATTGGTATGGCTACACCTTC	CASSMEANWYGYTF
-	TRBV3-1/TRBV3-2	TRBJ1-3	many	TGTGCCAGCAGCCGAGAGATACTCTCTGGAAACACCATATATTTT	CASSREILSGNTIYF
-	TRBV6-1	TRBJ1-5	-	TGTGCCAGCAGTGAGGCGGATCAGCCCCAGCATTTT	CASSEADQPQHF
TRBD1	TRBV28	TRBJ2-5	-	TGTGCCAGCAGTCGAGGACAGGGGGCGGAAGAGACCCAGTACTTC	CASSRGQGAEETQYF
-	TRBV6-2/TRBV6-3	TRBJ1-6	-	TGTGCCAGCAGTAACCGGGGATATAATTCACCCCTCCACTTT	CASSNRGYNSPLHF
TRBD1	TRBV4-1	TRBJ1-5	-	TGCGCCAGCAGCCAAGTAGAGGACAGGGCAAACAATCAGCCCCAGCATTTT	CASSQVEDRANNQPQHF
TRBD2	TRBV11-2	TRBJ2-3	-	TGTGCCAGCAGCGCTAGCGGGGCGTCAGATACGCAGTATTTT	CASSASGASDTQYF
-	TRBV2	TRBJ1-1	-	TGTGCCAGCAGTGGCCAGGGGATTTCGTACACTGAAGCTTTCTTT	CASSGQGISYTEAFF
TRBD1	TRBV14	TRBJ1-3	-	TGTGCCAGCAGCCCCCTCCCCGGCAGGGGGGGAAACACCATATATTTT	CASSPLPGRGGNTIYF
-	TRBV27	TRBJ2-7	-	TGTGCCAGCAGTTCAACAGGGTACTACGAGCAGTACTTC	CASSSTGYYEQYF
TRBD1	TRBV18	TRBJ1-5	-	TGTGCCAGCTCACCAAGCTCAGGGGGCATTCTTAATCAGCCCCAGCATTTT	CASSPSSGGILNQPQHF
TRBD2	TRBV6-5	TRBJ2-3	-	TGTGCCAGCAGCGAGGGAAGACGGGAGGCAGATACGCAGTATTTT	CASSEGRREADTQYF
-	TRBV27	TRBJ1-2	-	TGTGCCAGCAGTTCGCGAAGAATTAACTATGGCTACACCTTC	CASSSRRINYGYTF
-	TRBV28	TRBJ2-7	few	TGTGCCAGCAGTTCCCCCTCTTTCAGGGTGGCGGAGCAGTACTTC	CASSSPSFRVAEQYF
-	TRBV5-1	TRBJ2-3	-	TGCGCCAGCAGCTTGGCCGGGGTAGCGGAGAGCACAGATACGCAGTATTTT	CASSLAGVAESTDTQYF
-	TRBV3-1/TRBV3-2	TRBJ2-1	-	TGTGCCAGCAGCCCCCTCGGTGAGAATGAGCAGTTCTTC	CASSPLGENEQFF
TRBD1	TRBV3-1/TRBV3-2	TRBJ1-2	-	TGTGCCAGCAGCCCACTCGACAGGGCGAGGGGTGGCTACACCTTC	CASSPLDRARGGYTF
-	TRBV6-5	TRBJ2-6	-	TGTGCCACCCCCGTCCCTGGGGCCAACGTCCTGACTTTC	CATPVPGANVLTF
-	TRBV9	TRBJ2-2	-	TGTGCCAGCAGCATCTCGAACGATCCCCTAGGCGGGCTGTTTTTT	CASSISNDPLGGLFF
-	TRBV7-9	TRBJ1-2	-	TGTGCCAGCAGCTTAGCCGGAGGATCCTATGGCTACACCTTC	CASSLAGGSYGYTF
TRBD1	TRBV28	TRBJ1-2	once	TGTGCCAGCATCTCGGCGGCAGGGGGCGTCTATGGCTACACCTTC	CASISAAGGVYGYTF
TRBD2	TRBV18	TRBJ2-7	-	TGTGCCAGCTCACCAGGGGCGGGAGGCTCCTACGAGCAGTACTTC	CASSPGAGGSYEQYF
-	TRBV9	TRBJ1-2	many	TGTGCCAGCAGCGTAGATGCAGTCTATGGCTACACCTTC	CASSVDAVYGYTF
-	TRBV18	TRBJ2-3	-	TGTGCCAGCTCACCCGGGACAACCCTCACAGATACGCAGTATTTT	CASSPGTTLTDTQYF
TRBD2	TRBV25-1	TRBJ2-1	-	TGTGCCAGCAGTGCCACCCCCGGGACTAGCGGGGGGGCGAATGAGCAGTTCTTC	CASSATPGTSGGANEQFF
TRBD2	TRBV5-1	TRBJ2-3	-	TGCGCCAGCAGCCTCCCGACTAGCGGGAGCCCAGATACGCAGTATTTT	CASSLPTSGSPDTQYF
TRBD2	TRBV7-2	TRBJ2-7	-	TGTGCCAGCAGTTTTCCTAGCGGGAGAATTTACGAGCAGTACTTC	CASSFPSGRIYEQYF
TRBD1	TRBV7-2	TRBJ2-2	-	TGTGCCAGCAGCCCCAGGAGGACAGGGAATGCCGGGCAGCTGTTTTTT	CASSPRRTGNAGQLFF
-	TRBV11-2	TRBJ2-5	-	TGTGCCAGCAGCTTAGGGCGAAGCAGGGCAGAGACCCAGTACTTC	CASSLGRSRAETQYF
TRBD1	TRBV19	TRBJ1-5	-	TGTGCCAGTAGTACCGGGACAGGGGGACAGCCCCAGCATTTT	CASSTGTGGQPQHF
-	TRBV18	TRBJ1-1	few	TGTGCCAGCTCACCAGGGCAGCAGAACACTGAAGCTTTCTTT	CASSPGQQNTEAFF
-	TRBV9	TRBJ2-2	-	TGTGCCAGCAGCGTGGGGACTCCTTCCACCGGGGAGCTGTTTTTT	CASSVGTPSTGELFF
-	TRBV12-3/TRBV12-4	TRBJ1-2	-	TGTGCCAGCAGTTTAGGGCAGGTCGCTGGCTACACCTTC	CASSLGQVAGYTF
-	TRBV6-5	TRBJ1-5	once	TGTGCCAGCAATAAGGGGGTTCATCAGCCCCAGCATTTT	CASNKGVHQPQHF
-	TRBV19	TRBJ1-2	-	TGTGCCAGTAGTATTAGAAACTATGGCTACACCTTC	CASSIRNYGYTF
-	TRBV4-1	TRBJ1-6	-	TGCGCCAGCAGCCAAGATGCGGGATTAGGTTCACCCCTCCACTTT	CASSQDAGLGSPLHF
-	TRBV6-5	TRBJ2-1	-	TGTGCCACCCGAACAGGACCTTCCTACAATGAGCAGTTCTTC	CATRTGPSYNEQFF